The 25 T cell receptor beta chains given below trace back to one sample, sequenced in a study of STAT3 mutations in large granular lymphocyte leukemia (dated by TCRdb to the late 2010s). Overall results and qualifications from the work: At least one immunodominant TCRbeta clonotype was present in every T-LGLL patient, and multiple immunodominant subclonotypes appeared in about half of the T-LGLL patients.

Receptor amplification or capture employed the immunoSEQ multiplex PCR assay. TCRdb provides this immuneACCESS table in a form limited to in-frame rearrangements. Some clones are lacking; in checked studies, under half of them reflect an unresolved V gene, and why the rest are absent is not known. The sample's records list thousands of clones. The top ten hold over 70% of the sample. The antigens these receptors bind are not known. The sequencing input was PBMCs. Receptors originate from a human donor with T large granular lymphocyte leukemia. The donor label of this sample is uncertain. Some clones in this sample may be carry-over from other donors' samples.

Remarks on this clone: Because it lacks the conserved phenylalanine or tryptophan at the end, this CDR3 is likely a read error. The limits of the CDR3 on the DNA are not certain, so only TCRdb's listed CDR3 is given. This chain uses TRBV19 with TRBJ1-3; the table calls TRBD1, which could not be checked here. The CDR3 has 12 residues if both end residues are counted. The V gene's germline CDR1 is LNHDA and CDR2 SQIVND (reference sequence). This chain's CDR3 is CASHLGVNPGNT.

In regard to this clone: A read error is likely, as this CDR3 ends without the conserved phenylalanine or tryptophan. No DNA is shown, since the ends of the CDR3 on it are uncertain; the CDR3 is the one TCRdb lists. The rearrangement links TRBV7-9 to TRBJ1-3; the table's D gene call, TRBD1, was not cross checked with the DNA. Germline loops: CDR1 SEHNR, CDR2 FQNEAQ (reference sequence). The CDR3 totals 11 residues, both ends included. This CDR3 reads CASSLSLTGNT.

This clone is called medium-sized (0.01 to 0.1%) based on its frequency. The CDR3 does not close with the conserved phenylalanine or tryptophan, likely indicating a read error. No DNA is shown, since the ends of the CDR3 on it are uncertain; the CDR3 is the one TCRdb lists. The chain has TRBV4-2 and TRBJ1-6; the table's D call TRBD1 went unverified against the DNA. In germline, CDR1 is LGHNA, CDR2 YNFKEQ. The CDR3 spans 12 amino acids, including both terminal residues. CDR3 in amino acids: CASSTRTGGNSP.

Comments on this clone: As the CDR3 is not closed by the conserved phenylalanine or tryptophan, this likely results from a read error. No DNA is shown, since the ends of the CDR3 on it are uncertain; the CDR3 is the one TCRdb lists. J is TRBJ2-3 and V is TRBV6-1; the DNA was not compared with TRBD2, the D call given in the table. The germline V gene encodes CDR1 MNHNS and CDR2 SASEGT. Both ends counted, the CDR3 spans 9 residues. CDR3 amino acids: CASSERTDT.

A remark on this clone: Lacking the conserved final phenylalanine or tryptophan, this CDR3 likely reflects a read error. The limits of the CDR3 on the DNA are not certain, so only TCRdb's listed CDR3 is given. The chain has TRBV11-3 and TRBJ2-3; the table assigns TRBD2, which was not confirmed against the DNA. Germline CDR1 reads SGHNT; CDR2 reads YENEEA. Counting both end residues, the CDR3 totals 11 amino acids. CDR3 region: CASSHSDSTDT.

Turning to this clone: No conserved phenylalanine or tryptophan ends this CDR3, so it is likely a read error. The DNA is omitted, as the CDR3 cannot be located on it reliably, and the CDR3 follows TCRdb's listing. The chain carries TRBV19 and TRBJ2-5; TRBD1 is the table's D call and was not checked against the DNA. The CDR3 extends over 11 residues, inclusive of both ends. Per the germline V gene, CDR1 is LNHDA and CDR2 is SQIVND (reference sequence). The CDR3 region is CATADRPNGET.

With regard to this clone: In this CDR3 the conserved last residue, phenylalanine or tryptophan, is missing, so a read error is likely. It is unclear where the CDR3 begins or ends on the DNA, so no DNA is shown, and the CDR3 is as TCRdb lists it. The chain is built from TRBV7-2 and TRBJ2-5; the D call TRBD2 from the table was never checked on the DNA. The CDR3 length equals 11 residues, ends included. Germline V gene lookup returns CDR1 SGHTA and CDR2 FQGNSA. The CDR3 loop is CASSSSGFQET.

A note on this clone: As the CDR3 is not closed by the conserved phenylalanine or tryptophan, this likely results from a read error. The DNA is omitted, as the CDR3 cannot be located on it reliably, and the CDR3 follows TCRdb's listing. The rearrangement links TRBV5-1 to TRBJ2-3; the table's D call, TRBD1, has no DNA check behind it. From its first to its last residue, the CDR3 has 11 amino acids. The germline CDR1 and CDR2 sequences are SGHRS and YFSETQ. The CDR3: CASSPWAPTDT.

On this clone itself: The conserved final phenylalanine or tryptophan is absent from the CDR3, which likely points to a read error. It is unclear where the CDR3 begins or ends on the DNA, so no DNA is shown, and the CDR3 is as TCRdb lists it. The chain employs TRBV7-9 and TRBJ1-4; TRBD1 is taken as the D call from the table, unchecked against the DNA. 10 amino acids form the CDR3, both terminal residues included. Germline lookup yields CDR1 SEHNR and CDR2 FQNEAQ (reference sequence). The CDR3 protein is CASSPNHDEK.

A remark on this clone: As the CDR3 is not closed by the conserved phenylalanine or tryptophan, this likely results from a read error. It is unclear where the CDR3 begins or ends on the DNA, so no DNA is shown, and the CDR3 is as TCRdb lists it. This chain connects TRBV6-1 to TRBJ1-6; TRBD1 is the table's D call and was not checked against the DNA. Germline CDR1 and CDR2: MNHNS and SASEGT. The CDR3 is 11 residues long, ends included. The CDR3 sequence is CASSERTANSP.

Frequency places this clone as medium-sized. Since the CDR3 does not end with the conserved phenylalanine or tryptophan, this likely comes from a read error. No DNA is shown, since the ends of the CDR3 on it are uncertain; the CDR3 is the one TCRdb lists. This rearrangement joins TRBV20-1 to TRBJ1-4; TRBD1 reflects the table's D call only, with no check against the DNA. Germline CDR1 is DFQATT and CDR2 is SNEGSKA (reference sequence). The CDR3 comprises 9 residues, both ends counted. The CDR3 region is CSAREADEK.

Points on this clone: No conserved phenylalanine or tryptophan is present at the end of the CDR3, so a read error is the likely explanation. Because the CDR3's place on the DNA is in doubt, the DNA is left out and the CDR3 is given as listed by TCRdb. The V and J genes are TRBV7-9 and TRBJ2-5; the D call of TRBD1 is as the table states it, not checked on the DNA. Per germline, CDR1 SEHNR and CDR2 FQNEAQ (reference sequence). Inclusive of both ends, the CDR3 amounts to 10 amino acids. CDR3: CASKAGTSET.

Comment on this clone: A read error is likely, as this CDR3 ends without the conserved phenylalanine or tryptophan. The DNA is omitted, as the CDR3 cannot be located on it reliably, and the CDR3 follows TCRdb's listing. The chain recombines TRBV23-1 with TRBJ1-2; the table assigns TRBD1, which was not confirmed against the DNA. TRBV23-1 falls under the ORF class, with uncertain function. The CDR3 sequence runs 10 residues, both termini included. CDR3 amino acids: CASSPVRKYG.

Points on this clone: This likely comes from a read error, as the CDR3 has no conserved phenylalanine or tryptophan at its end. The limits of the CDR3 on the DNA are not certain, so only TCRdb's listed CDR3 is given. The chain employs TRBV6-1 and TRBJ2-3; TRBD2, the table's D call, lacks a check against the DNA. The CDR3 has 15 residues if both end residues are counted. Germline CDR1 and CDR2: MNHNS and SASEGT. The chain's CDR3 is CASSQGLAGGRGTDT.

In the case of this clone: Since the CDR3 does not end with the conserved phenylalanine or tryptophan, this likely comes from a read error. Because the CDR3's place on the DNA is in doubt, the DNA is left out and the CDR3 is given as listed by TCRdb. The genes are TRBV7-9 and TRBJ2-3; TRBD1 reflects the table's D call only, with no check against the DNA. The germline CDR1 and CDR2 sequences are SEHNR and FQNEAQ (reference sequence). The CDR3 comprises 10 residues, both ends counted. The CDR3 is CASSLSERDT.

In the case of this clone: Lacking the conserved final phenylalanine or tryptophan, this CDR3 likely reflects a read error. The DNA is left out, because the CDR3 cannot be placed on it with certainty; the CDR3 is given as TCRdb lists it. CDR3 amino acids: CASSFATDT. This chain links TRBV7-2 with TRBJ2-3; the D call in the table, TRBD2, was not verified against the DNA. The length of the CDR3 is 9 amino acids, counting both ends. Germline V lookup: CDR1 SGHTA, CDR2 FQGNSA.

A word on this clone: This is likely a read error, given that the CDR3 carries no conserved phenylalanine or tryptophan at its end. The DNA is left out, because the CDR3 cannot be placed on it with certainty; the CDR3 is given as TCRdb lists it. J is TRBJ2-1 and V is TRBV7-7; TRBD2, the table's D call, lacks a check against the DNA. CDR1 SSHAT and CDR2 FNYEAQ come from the germline V gene (reference sequence). The CDR3 is 10 amino acids in total, end residues counted. The CDR3: CASGGAGGHE.

Points on this clone: Because the CDR3 is missing its conserved closing phenylalanine or tryptophan, this is likely a read error. It is unclear where the CDR3 begins or ends on the DNA, so no DNA is shown, and the CDR3 is as TCRdb lists it. This chain uses TRBV7-9 with TRBJ2-1; TRBD1, as called in the table, went unchecked against the DNA. CDR1 is SEHNR, CDR2 FQNEAQ, per germline (reference sequence). 10 amino acids form the CDR3, both terminal residues included. CDR3 region: CASSLGRANE.

Notes on this clone: Without the conserved terminal phenylalanine or tryptophan, this CDR3 likely stems from a read error. No DNA is shown, since the ends of the CDR3 on it are uncertain; the CDR3 is the one TCRdb lists. This rearrangement joins TRBV20-1 to TRBJ2-7; whether TRBD1, the table's D call, matches the DNA was not checked. The germline V gene encodes CDR1 DFQATT and CDR2 SNEGSKA (reference sequence). The CDR3 numbers 10 amino acids, ends counted. The CDR3 sequence is CSASIMGRDE.

As to this clone: It is likely a read error, because the conserved phenylalanine at the end of the CDR3 is missing. The limits of the CDR3 on the DNA are not certain, so only TCRdb's listed CDR3 is given. The V gene is TRBV7-9, the J gene TRBJ2-1; the D segment call TRBD1 is taken from the table without a DNA check. The V gene's germline CDR1 is SEHNR and CDR2 FQNEAQ (reference sequence). The CDR3 has 10 amino acids, counting both end residues. CDR3: CASSPQGINE.

To note about this clone: The final CDR3 position lacks the conserved phenylalanine or tryptophan, pointing to a likely read error. Because the CDR3's place on the DNA is in doubt, the DNA is left out and the CDR3 is given as listed by TCRdb. The chain is built from TRBV5-1 and TRBJ2-2; the tabulated D call, TRBD2, remains unverified against the DNA. Germline CDR1 SGHRS, CDR2 YFSETQ. Inclusive of both ends, the CDR3 amounts to 13 amino acids. CDR3 loop: CASSGTSVAVTGE.

Concerning this clone itself: The CDR3 end shows no conserved phenylalanine or tryptophan, and so a read error is likely. The DNA is left out, because the CDR3 cannot be placed on it with certainty; the CDR3 is given as TCRdb lists it. The gene calls are TRBV7-9 and TRBJ2-5; TRBD1, as called in the table, went unchecked against the DNA. The CDR3 length equals 11 residues, ends included. CDR1 and CDR2 (germline): SEHNR, FQNEAQ (reference sequence). The CDR3 here is CASSPQGFQET.

In regard to this clone: In this CDR3 the conserved last residue, phenylalanine or tryptophan, is missing, so a read error is likely. The limits of the CDR3 on the DNA are not certain, so only TCRdb's listed CDR3 is given. This sequence joins TRBV7-9 and TRBJ2-3; no DNA check was done on the table's D call, TRBD2. CDR1 and CDR2 from the germline V gene are SEHNR and FQNEAQ (reference sequence). The CDR3 spans 10 amino acids, including both terminal residues. CDR3: CASSLDAGDT.

With regard to this clone: Here the CDR3 omits its conserved ending phenylalanine or tryptophan, so a read error is the likely source. No DNA is shown, since the ends of the CDR3 on it are uncertain; the CDR3 is the one TCRdb lists. The chain couples TRBV19 to TRBJ1-5; TRBD1 was called by the table and not checked on the DNA. The CDR3 extends over 11 residues, inclusive of both ends. Germline lookup yields CDR1 LNHDA and CDR2 SQIVND (reference sequence). CDR3 protein: CASSIRQGGQP.

Comments on this clone: Likely a read error: the CDR3 ends without its conserved phenylalanine or tryptophan. The DNA is left out, because the CDR3 cannot be placed on it with certainty; the CDR3 is given as TCRdb lists it. The chain employs TRBV7-8 and TRBJ2-7; the D segment call TRBD1 is taken from the table without a DNA check. The CDR3 region is 11 residues in length, termini included. Germline CDR1 is SGHVS and CDR2 is FQNEAQ. The CDR3 loop reads CASSLEAGRYE.